This note documents a single TCR beta chain sequence. Its target is unknown. V dropped 3 bases and J dropped 12 bases, with 12 bases sitting between them. The CDR3 consists of 12 residues. The germline V gene encodes CDR1 GTSNPN and CDR2 SVGIG (reference sequence). Template switching (which added a universal primer site) was used, and cDNA carried unique molecular identifiers. TCRdb passed the 5' RACE reads through MiXCR, listing each CDR3 protein once. The sample lists around 1.7 million distinct CDR3 sequences; around 33% were seen once. This sample is part of a study of identical twins. General observations from the study: Conclusions were drawn cross-sectionally by statistical analysis, without following the same donors. Some out-of-frame alpha sequences were shared by twins, and these showed excess low generation probability. Memory repertoires showed no such pattern, whereas abundant cord blood beta clonotypes carried fewer insertions.

The chain couples TRBV30 to TRBJ1-6, with D maybe TRBD1 (5 bases). Specimen: cord blood. The clonotype originates from a newborn girl in good health. CDR3 sequence: CAWRWGERPLHF. In DNA, the CDR3 is TGTGCCTGGAGGTGGGGCGAAAGACCCCTCCACTTT.